This TCR beta chain derives from a study of blood T cell repertoires in COVID-19. Study-level background: COVID-19 samples, acute and convalescent, were from the United States, Italy and Spain. T cells, B-cell-depleted T cells, or PBMCs provided the cDNA or gDNA that served as material.

Patients of the Seattle cohort, enrolled during active infection, were followed longitudinally. The CDR3 runs 15 residues. The germline V gene encodes CDR1 SGDLS and CDR2 YYNGEE. V lost 0 bases to trimming and J lost 5 bases; unmatched junction nucleotides: 2. Original handling: Quantification of nucleated cells was approximated via reference gene primer amplification. Only in-frame clones appear in the TCRdb table, and some are missing; sequencing was by immunoSEQ multiplex PCR. V, J and clone size are taken as reported in that table, and D and trimming were inferred from the DNA itself. The sample yields roughly 15,000 clones, about 89% seen once.

The V and J genes are TRBV9 and TRBJ2-2; 9 positions agree with TRBD2. Sequenced material: peripheral blood. The TCR was taken from a woman aged 80 or older with COVID-19, enrolled during active disease. The CDR3 sequence: CASSVVAGGTGELFF. In DNA, the CDR3 is TGTGCCAGCAGCGTAGTGGCGGGGGGGACCGGGGAGCTGTTTTTT.